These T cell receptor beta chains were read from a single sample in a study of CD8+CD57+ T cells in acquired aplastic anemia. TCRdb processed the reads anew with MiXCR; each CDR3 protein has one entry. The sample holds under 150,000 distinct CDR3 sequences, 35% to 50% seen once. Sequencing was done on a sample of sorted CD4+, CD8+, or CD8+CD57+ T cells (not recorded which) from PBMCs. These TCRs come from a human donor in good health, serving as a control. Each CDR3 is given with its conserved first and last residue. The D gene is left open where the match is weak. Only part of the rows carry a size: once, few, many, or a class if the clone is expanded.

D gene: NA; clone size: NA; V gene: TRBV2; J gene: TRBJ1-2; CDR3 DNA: TGTGCCAGCAGACAGACACTGGGCTACACCTTC; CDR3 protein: CASRQTLGYTF
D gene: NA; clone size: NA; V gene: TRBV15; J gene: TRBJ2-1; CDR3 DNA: TGTGCCACCAGCAGAGTCGTGGTGTGGATCTCCTACAATGAGCAGTTCTTC; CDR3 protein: CATSRVVVWISYNEQFF
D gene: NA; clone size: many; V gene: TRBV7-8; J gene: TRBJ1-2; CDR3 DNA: TGTGCCAGCAGCTTAGCACCGACAGGCGCGGGCTACACCTTC; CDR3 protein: CASSLAPTGAGYTF
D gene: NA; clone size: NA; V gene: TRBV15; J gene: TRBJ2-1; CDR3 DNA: TGTGCCACCAGCAGCGGCAATGAGCAGTTCTTC; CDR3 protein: CATSSGNEQFF
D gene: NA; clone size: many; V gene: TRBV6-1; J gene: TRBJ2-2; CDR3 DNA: TGTGCCAGCAGGCTAGTTACCGGGGAGCTGTTTTTT; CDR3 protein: CASRLVTGELFF
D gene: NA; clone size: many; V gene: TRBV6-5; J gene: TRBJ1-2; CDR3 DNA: TGTGCCAGCAGTTACTCCCCATCGCGGGGCTACACCTTC; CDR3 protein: CASSYSPSRGYTF
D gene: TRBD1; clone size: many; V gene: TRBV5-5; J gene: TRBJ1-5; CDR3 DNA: TGTGCCAGCAGCCCTCTGGACAGGGCGTACCAGCCCCAGCATTTT; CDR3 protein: CASSPLDRAYQPQHF
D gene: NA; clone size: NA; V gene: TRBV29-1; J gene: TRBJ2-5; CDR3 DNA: TGCAGCGCTACACTCGGGGAGGAACAAGAGACCCAGTACTTC; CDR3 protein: CSATLGEEQETQYF
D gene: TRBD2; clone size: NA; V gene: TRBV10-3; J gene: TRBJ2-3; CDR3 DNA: TGTGCCAGCAGTGCACTAGCGGGGGGCCGGGTTGGGGCAGATACGCAGTATTTT; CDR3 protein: CASSALAGGRVGADTQYF
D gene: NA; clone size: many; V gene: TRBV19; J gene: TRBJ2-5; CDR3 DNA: TGTGCCAGTAGTACCCTTTTGGGGACCCAGTACTTC; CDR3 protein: CASSTLLGTQYF
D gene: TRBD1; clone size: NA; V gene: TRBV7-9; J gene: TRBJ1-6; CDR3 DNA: TGTGCCTACGGGACAGGGACATCACCCCTCCACTTT; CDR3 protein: CAYGTGTSPLHF
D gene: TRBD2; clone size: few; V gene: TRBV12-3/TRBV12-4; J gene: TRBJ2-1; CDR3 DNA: TGTGCCAGCAGCCGCGGGGGGCGGGGGTCCTACAATGAGCAGTTCTTC; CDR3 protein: CASSRGGRGSYNEQFF
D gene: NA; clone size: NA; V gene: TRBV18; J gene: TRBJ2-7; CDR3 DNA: TGTGCCAGCTCACCAGAGGGCAACGAGCAGTACTTC; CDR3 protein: CASSPEGNEQYF
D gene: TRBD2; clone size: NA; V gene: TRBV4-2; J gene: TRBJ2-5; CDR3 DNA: TGTGCCAGCAGCCCTCTAGCGGGGGGCTGGGAGACCCAGTACTTC; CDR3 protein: CASSPLAGGWETQYF
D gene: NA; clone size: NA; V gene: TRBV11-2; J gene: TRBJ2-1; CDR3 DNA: TGTGCCAGCAGCCGGGGCGGCATTTCCCCGAATCCTAATGAGCAGTTCTTC; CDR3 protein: CASSRGGISPNPNEQFF
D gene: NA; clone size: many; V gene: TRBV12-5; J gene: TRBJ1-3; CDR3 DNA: TGTGCTAGTGGTCAGTCCTCCTCTGGAAACACCATATATTTT; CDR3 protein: CASGQSSSGNTIYF
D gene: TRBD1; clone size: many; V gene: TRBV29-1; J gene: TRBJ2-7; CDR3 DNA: TGCAGCGTTGTTACCTCGACAGGGTACGAGCAGTACTTC; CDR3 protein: CSVVTSTGYEQYF
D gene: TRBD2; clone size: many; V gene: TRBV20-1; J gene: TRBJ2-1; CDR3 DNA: TGCAGTGCCGTTCCTTGGACTAGCGGTTACAATGAGCAGTTCTTC; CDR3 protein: CSAVPWTSGYNEQFF
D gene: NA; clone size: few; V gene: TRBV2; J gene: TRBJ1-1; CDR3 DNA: TGTGCCAGCTCACCCGGACCGAGCAACACTGAAGCTTTCTTT; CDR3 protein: CASSPGPSNTEAFF
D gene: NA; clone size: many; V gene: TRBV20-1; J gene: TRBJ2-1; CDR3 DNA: TGCAGTGCCCCTCCCCGGGCTAGCGCCTACAATGAGCAGTTCTTC; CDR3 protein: CSAPPRASAYNEQFF
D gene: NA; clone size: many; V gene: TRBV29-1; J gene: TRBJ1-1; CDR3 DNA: TGCAGCGCCGAGGGGAAGTACACTGAAGCTTTCTTT; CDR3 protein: CSAEGKYTEAFF
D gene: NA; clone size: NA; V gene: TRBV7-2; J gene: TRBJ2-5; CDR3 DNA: TGTGCCAGCAGCCAAGGGGGGGACGGGACCCAGTACTTC; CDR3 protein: CASSQGGDGTQYF
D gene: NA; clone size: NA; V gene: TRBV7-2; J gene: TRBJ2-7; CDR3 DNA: TGTGCCAGCAGCTTAGCGTCGAGCTCCTACGAGCAGTACTTC; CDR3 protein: CASSLASSSYEQYF
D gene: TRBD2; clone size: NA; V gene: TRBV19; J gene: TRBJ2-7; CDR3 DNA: TGTGCCAGTATCAGGACTAGCGGGCTCTACGAGCAGTACTTC; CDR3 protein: CASIRTSGLYEQYF
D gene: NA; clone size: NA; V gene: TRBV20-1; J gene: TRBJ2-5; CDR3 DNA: TGCAGTGCTACCGACCCGAGGGTAGCGGCAGTGGAGACCCAGTACTTC; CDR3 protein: CSATDPRVAAVETQYF
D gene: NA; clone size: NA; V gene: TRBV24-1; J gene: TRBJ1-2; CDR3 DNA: TGTGCCACCAGTGACACAGTTAGCGGTGGAGGCTACACCTTC; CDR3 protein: CATSDTVSGGGYTF
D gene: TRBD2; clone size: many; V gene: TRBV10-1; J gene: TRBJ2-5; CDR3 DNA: TGCGCCAGCAGTGAGTCGACTAGCGGGGGACCCCAGTACTTC; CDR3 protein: CASSESTSGGPQYF
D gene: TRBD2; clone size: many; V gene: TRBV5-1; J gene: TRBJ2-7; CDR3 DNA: TGCGCCAGCAGTCTTCTAGCGGGGACTACCTACGAGCAGTACTTC; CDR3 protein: CASSLLAGTTYEQYF
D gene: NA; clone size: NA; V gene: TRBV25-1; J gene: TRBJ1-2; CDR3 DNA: TGTGCCAGCAGTGAATTAGGGACGGAGAAGAATGGCTACACCTTC; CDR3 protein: CASSELGTEKNGYTF
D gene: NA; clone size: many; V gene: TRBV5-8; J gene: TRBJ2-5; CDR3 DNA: TGTGCCAGCACCCACGGGGGCGGGGAGACCCAGTACTTC; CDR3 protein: CASTHGGGETQYF
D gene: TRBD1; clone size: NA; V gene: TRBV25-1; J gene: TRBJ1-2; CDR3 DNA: TGTGCCAGCAGTGAAGGGGACAGGTCCTTATGTGCTAACTATGGCTACACCTTC; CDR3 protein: CASSEGDRSLCANYGYTF